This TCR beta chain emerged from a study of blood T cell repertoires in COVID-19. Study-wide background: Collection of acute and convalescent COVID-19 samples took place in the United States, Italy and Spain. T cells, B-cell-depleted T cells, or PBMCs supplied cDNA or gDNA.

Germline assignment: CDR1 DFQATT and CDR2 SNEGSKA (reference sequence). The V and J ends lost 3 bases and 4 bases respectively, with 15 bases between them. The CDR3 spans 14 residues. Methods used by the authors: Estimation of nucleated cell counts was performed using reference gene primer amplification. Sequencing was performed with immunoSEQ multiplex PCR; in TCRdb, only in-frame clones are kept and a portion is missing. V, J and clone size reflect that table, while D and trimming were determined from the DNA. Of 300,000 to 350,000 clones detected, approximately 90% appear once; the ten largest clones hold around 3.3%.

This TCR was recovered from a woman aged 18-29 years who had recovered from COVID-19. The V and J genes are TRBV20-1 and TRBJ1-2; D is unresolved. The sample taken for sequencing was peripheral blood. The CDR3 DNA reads TGCAGTGCTAGTTCCCCTAAGGAGGGCTATGGCTACACCTTC. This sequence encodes CSASSPKEGYGYTF.